This T cell receptor beta chain was sequenced during a study of blood T cell repertoires in COVID-19 (dated by TCRdb to about 2020). Concerning the study at large: The collaborator samples originated in the United States, Italy and Spain and spanned the acute and convalescent phases of COVID-19. The prospective study material was composed of cDNA or gDNA derived from T cells, B-cell-depleted T cells, or PBMCs. The samples were drawn from two sources: the first 160 participants of the ongoing ImmuneRACE study, and fewer than 1,500 subjects contributed by 6 global collaborators. Where available, HLA class I and class II types were taken from metadata supplied by the sample provider and were not determined by assay-based typing. Sample metadata almost always included a de-identified subject ID, COVID-19 status, age in years and sex. The repertoires were released in a freely available public database meant as a resource for research on the immune response to SARS-CoV-2. The dataset comprised deeply sampled blood TCRbeta repertoires from subjects exposed to, actively infected with, or recovered from COVID-19. The full study reports these points: The quantity of clinical and demographic metadata differed by source and by participant and was supplied without curation.

TCRbeta CDR3 regions were amplified from genomic DNA using the immunoSEQ Assay, a bias-controlled multiplex PCR. The authors processed their data as follows. The number of nucleated cells in each sample was estimated from the amplification of reference gene primers within the assay. Sequence reads were collapsed and filtered to measure the absolute abundance of every unique TCRbeta CDR3 rearrangement. Productive Simpson clonality was computed per sample as the square root of Simpson's diversity index over productive rearrangements. What TCRdb holds here is the immuneACCESS table cut down to in-frame rearrangements. Part of the clones is not present; checked against another copy, under half of the missing clones reflect an unresolved V gene, and the others are unexplained. From that table come the V and J calls and clone size; the DNA was used to work out D and trimming. The table for this sample lists some 500,000 clones; approximately 87% of them were counted only once. The ten largest clones add up to approximately 2% of the sample.

Participants in the prospective study were enrolled through a virtual design, were aged about 18 to 100 years, and lived in roughly 24 United States geographic areas. To assign participants to cohorts, the prospective study relied on clinical history that participants themselves reported in a screening survey and a study questionnaire. For ImmuneRACE Cohort 3, a participant was defined as recovered based on two consecutive negative NP/OP PCR tests, clearance by a healthcare professional, or resolution of symptoms. Mobile phlebotomists in the prospective study collected whole blood, serum and a nasopharyngeal or oropharyngeal swab from every participant. Participants in the prospective study had the option to provide additional blood draws and questionnaires over a roughly 2-month period. Before DNA extraction, blood samples from the prospective study were shipped at room temperature or frozen.

Note on this clone: Its antigen target is currently unknown. No qualities accompany the bases; no much larger clone lies one base away.

V gives up 9 bases and J gives up 2 bases, and the segment between their germline ends measures 17 bases. The CDR3 runs 15 residues from the cysteine to the phenylalanine. Only CDR3 DNA remains: 45 bases, in frame from the first base. The germline V gene (reference sequence) sets CDR1 to LNHDA and CDR2 to SQIVND. The chain is encoded by TRBV19 joined to TRBJ1-5; D gene: possibly TRBD1, on 6 matching bases. Sequenced sample: PBMCs or T cells enriched from blood (not recorded which). The clonotype was recovered from a woman aged 40 to 55 who had recovered from COVID-19. The CDR3: CASSDRPIGNQPQHF. The sequence in DNA is TGTGCCAGCAGTGACAGGCCCATCGGCAATCAGCCCCAGCATTTT.